The rows below give T cell receptor beta chains drawn from one sample of a study of shared clonotypes between healthy human individuals. Libraries were prepared by immunoSEQ multiplex PCR; TCRdb keeps only in-frame clonotypes and omits some of them. The sample consists of about 2 million clones, just under 95% of them appearing once. Specimen: naive CD8+ T cells sorted from blood. The receptors originated from a man aged 18 to 29 in good health. Both conserved end residues are part of each CDR3. The D gene is left open where the match is weak. The listing skips clone size in some rows; elsewhere it reads once, few, many or a size class.

D gene	clone size	V gene	J gene	CDR3 protein	CDR3 DNA
NA	NA	TRBV9	TRBJ1-2	CASSEWDTEYDYTF	TGTGCCAGCAGCGAATGGGACACCGAATACGACTACACCTTC
TRBD1	NA	TRBV5-4	TRBJ2-7	CASSLGQGASYEQYF	TGTGCCAGCAGCCTAGGACAGGGAGCGTCCTACGAGCAGTACTTC
NA	NA	TRBV28	TRBJ1-1	CASSLPTGPENTEAFF	TGTGCCAGCAGTTTACCCACAGGGCCTGAGAACACTGAAGCTTTCTTT
NA	NA	TRBV28	TRBJ2-7	CASRTDSYEQYF	TGTGCCAGCAGGACAGACTCCTACGAGCAGTACTTC
TRBD1	NA	TRBV6-1	TRBJ2-3	CASSEPGTASTDTQYF	TGTGCCAGCAGTGAACCCGGGACAGCAAGCACAGATACGCAGTATTTT
TRBD1	NA	TRBV11-2	TRBJ1-6	CASSPSTGGILGTPLHF	TGTGCCAGCAGCCCTAGTACAGGGGGCATCCTCGGTACACCCCTCCACTTT
TRBD1	NA	TRBV27	TRBJ1-6	CASKTGGDSPLHF	TGTGCCAGCAAAACAGGGGGCGATTCACCCCTCCACTTT
TRBD1	NA	TRBV11-2	TRBJ1-1	CASSPGQGYTEAFF	TGTGCCAGCAGCCCTGGACAGGGGTACACTGAAGCTTTCTTT
TRBD2	NA	TRBV9	TRBJ2-1	CASSVAKNPSGERSYNEQFF	TGTGCCAGCAGCGTAGCTAAAAATCCTAGCGGGGAACGCTCCTACAATGAGCAGTTCTTC
NA	NA	TRBV30	TRBJ2-1	CAWSVLTLVERVSYNEQFF	TGTGCCTGGAGTGTACTTACCTTAGTCGAGCGGGTCTCCTACAATGAGCAGTTCTTC
NA	once	TRBV27	TRBJ1-6	CASSLGKGSPSYNSPLHF	TGTGCCAGCAGTTTAGGTAAAGGGAGTCCCTCCTATAATTCACCCCTCCACTTT
NA	NA	TRBV5-6	TRBJ1-1	CASSGTVWDTEAFF	TGTGCCAGCAGCGGGACGGTATGGGACACTGAAGCTTTCTTT
NA	NA	TRBV15	TRBJ2-7	CATSRSESSYEQYF	TGTGCCACCAGCAGATCGGAGAGCTCCTACGAGCAGTACTTC
TRBD1	NA	TRBV19	TRBJ2-7	CASSIGQGVFYEQYF	TGTGCCAGTAGTATTGGACAGGGGGTATTCTACGAGCAGTACTTC
NA	NA	TRBV5-4	TRBJ2-7	CASSLDPSYEQYF	TGTGCCAGCAGCTTGGACCCATCATACGAGCAGTACTTC
NA	NA	TRBV11-3	TRBJ2-7	CASSLSGTALEEQYF	TGTGCCAGCAGCTTAAGCGGGACAGCGTTAGAAGAGCAGTACTTC
NA	NA	TRBV2	TRBJ1-2	CASSEALGSYGYTF	TGTGCCAGCAGTGAAGCGCTTGGTAGCTATGGCTACACCTTC
TRBD1	NA	TRBV10-2	TRBJ2-7	CASSTGGSYEQYF	TGCGCCAGCAGTACAGGGGGGTCCTACGAGCAGTACTTC
NA	NA	TRBV11-2	TRBJ2-7	CASSPGTYSYEQYF	TGTGCCAGCTCCCCCGGGACGTACTCCTACGAGCAGTACTTC
NA	NA	TRBV7-7	TRBJ2-3	CASSSGPGDTQYF	TGTGCTAGCAGTTCCGGACCGGGAGATACGCAGTATTTT
TRBD2	NA	TRBV7-3	TRBJ2-1	CASSLTSGGLNEQFF	TGTGCCAGCAGCTTAACTAGCGGGGGGCTCAATGAGCAGTTCTTC
TRBD2	NA	TRBV5-1	TRBJ2-7	CASSSETGLAAYEQYF	TGCGCCAGCAGCTCCGAAACCGGACTAGCGGCTTACGAGCAGTACTTC
TRBD1	NA	TRBV7-9	TRBJ1-6	CASSVTGERSPLHF	TGTGCCAGCAGCGTGACAGGGGAACGTTCACCCCTCCACTTT
NA	NA	TRBV6-1	TRBJ2-7	CASSEGPLRGTDEQYF	TGTGCCAGCAGTGAAGGCCCGCTGCGGGGGACAGACGAGCAGTACTTC